Listed here is a single T cell receptor beta chain. Trimming cost V 2 bases and J 4 bases, with 9 bases left between them. Germline V gene lookup returns CDR1 SGHRS and CDR2 YFSETQ. The CDR3 is 13 residues long. This entry comes from a study of blood T cell repertoires in COVID-19. The repertoire was sequenced with immunoSEQ multiplex PCR; TCRdb's copy has only in-frame clones and lacks some. Here the sample spans some 55,000 clones, 75% to 90% being singletons. Sequenced: peripheral blood. This chain connects TRBV5-1 to TRBJ1-2; D gene uncertain. The source of this sequence is a woman in her sixties with acute or convalescent COVID-19. CDR3 nucleotides: TGCGCCAGCAGCTTAACAGAGGGCTATGGCTACACCTTC. It yields the protein CASSLTEGYGYTF.